The TCR beta chain described here comes from a study of graft-versus-host responses after intestinal transplantation. Germline loops: CDR1 SGHAT, CDR2 FQDESV (reference sequence). V dropped 4 bases and J dropped 2 bases, with 9 bases sitting between them. This CDR3 comprises 14 residues. Study-level points and caveats: Recipient marrow contained GvH clones, some of which appeared first in ileum or blood. Circulating GvH clones peaking coincided with falling HvG clones soon after transplant.

About this clone itself: What it binds is unknown.

Generated by immunoSEQ multiplex PCR, the TCRdb table keeps only in-frame clones and is missing some. The table includes tens of thousands of clones, 85% to 95% detected once. This material consisted of unstimulated CD4+ T cells sorted from spleen or lymph node cells, taken before transplant. The sequence was obtained from a human donor who was the organ donor for an intestinal transplant. The chain is built from TRBV11-1 and TRBJ2-1; a possible D gene is TRBD2 (5 bases). CDR3 sequence reads: CASSSRTPYNEQFF. The CDR3 DNA reads as TGTGCCAGCAGCTCCCGGACTCCCTACAATGAGCAGTTCTTC.